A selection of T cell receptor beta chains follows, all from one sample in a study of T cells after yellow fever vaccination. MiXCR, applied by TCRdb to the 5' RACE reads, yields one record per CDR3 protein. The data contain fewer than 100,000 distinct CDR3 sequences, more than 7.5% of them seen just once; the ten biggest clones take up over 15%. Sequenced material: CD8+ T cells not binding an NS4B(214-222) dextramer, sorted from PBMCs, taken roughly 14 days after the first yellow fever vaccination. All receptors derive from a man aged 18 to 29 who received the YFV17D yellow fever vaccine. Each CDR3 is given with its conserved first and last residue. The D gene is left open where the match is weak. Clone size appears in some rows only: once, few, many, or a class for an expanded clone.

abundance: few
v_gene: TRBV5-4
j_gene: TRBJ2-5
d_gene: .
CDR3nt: TGTGCCAGCCGGACGAACCAAGAGACCCAGTACTTC
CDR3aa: CASRTNQETQYF

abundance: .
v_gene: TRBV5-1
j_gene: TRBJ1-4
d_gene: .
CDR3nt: TGCGCCAGCAGCTTGGGGGGGACTACCGAAAAACTGTTTTTT
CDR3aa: CASSLGGTTEKLFF

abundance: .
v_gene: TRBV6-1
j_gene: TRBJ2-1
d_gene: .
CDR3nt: TGTGGCAGCAGAACCGGGATAGGCCTTTCCTACAATGAGCAGTTCTTC
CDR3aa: CGSRTGIGLSYNEQFF

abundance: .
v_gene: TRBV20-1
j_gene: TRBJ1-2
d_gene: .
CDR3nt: TGCAGTGCTAGAGTAAGGATGGTATCGGGCTACACCTTC
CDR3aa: CSARVRMVSGYTF

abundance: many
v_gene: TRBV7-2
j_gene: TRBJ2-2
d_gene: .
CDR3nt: TGTGCCAGCAGCTTTGAAGGATTCACCGGGGAGCTGTTTTTT
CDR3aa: CASSFEGFTGELFF

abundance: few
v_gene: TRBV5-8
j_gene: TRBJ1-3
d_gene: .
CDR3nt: TGTGCCAGCAGCTTGGCTGGGGCACACACCATATATTTT
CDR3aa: CASSLAGAHTIYF

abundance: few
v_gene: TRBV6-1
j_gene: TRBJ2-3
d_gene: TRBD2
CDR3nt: TGTGCCAGCAGCCGACTAGCGGGGGGGTATGATACGCAGTATTTT
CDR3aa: CASSRLAGGYDTQYF

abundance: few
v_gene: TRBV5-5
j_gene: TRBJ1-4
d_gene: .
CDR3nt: TGTGCCAGCAGCTTGGTCGGCTTTTCTGCAACTAATGAAAAACTGTTTTTT
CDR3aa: CASSLVGFSATNEKLFF

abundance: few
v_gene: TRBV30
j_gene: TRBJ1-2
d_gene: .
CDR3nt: TGTGCCTGGACGTACGGGAACTATGGCTACACCTTC
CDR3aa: CAWTYGNYGYTF

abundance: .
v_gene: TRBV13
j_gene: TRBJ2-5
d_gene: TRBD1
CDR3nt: TGTGCCAGCAGTATCCGGGACAGACAAGAGACCCAGTACTTC
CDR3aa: CASSIRDRQETQYF

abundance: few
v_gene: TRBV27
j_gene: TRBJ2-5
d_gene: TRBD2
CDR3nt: TGTGCCAGCAGTTTTAGCGGGGGCTACCAAGAGACCCAGTACTTC
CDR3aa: CASSFSGGYQETQYF

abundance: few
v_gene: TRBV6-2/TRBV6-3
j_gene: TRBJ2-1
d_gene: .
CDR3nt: TGTGCCAGCAGGGCGATCTACAATGAGCAGTTCTTC
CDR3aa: CASRAIYNEQFF

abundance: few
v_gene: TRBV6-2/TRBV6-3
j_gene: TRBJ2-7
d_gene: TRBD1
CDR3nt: TGTGCCAGCAGTTACGACAGGGACTCCTACGAGCAGTACTTC
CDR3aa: CASSYDRDSYEQYF

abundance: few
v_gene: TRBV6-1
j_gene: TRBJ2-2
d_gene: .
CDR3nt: TGTGCCAGCACCTGGGGGGTCGGTACCGGGGAGCTGTTTTTT
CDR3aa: CASTWGVGTGELFF

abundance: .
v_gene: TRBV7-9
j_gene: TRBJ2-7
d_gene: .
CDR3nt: TGTGCCAGCAGCTCGTTCGCGGCCGCCTACGAGCAGTACTTC
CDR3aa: CASSSFAAAYEQYF

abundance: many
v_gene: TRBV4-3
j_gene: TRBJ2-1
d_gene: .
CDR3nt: TGCGCCAGCAGCCAAGTGGGGGACGGGACCTACGGTGCCCGCGATGAGCAGTTCTTC
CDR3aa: CASSQVGDGTYGARDEQFF